This passage covers 14 T cell receptor beta chains from one sample sequenced in a study of blood T cells in healthy people across ages. With a J-beta primer mix and a sample-barcoded 5' primer, a second PCR ran about 7 to 12 cycles. TCRdb reprocessed the 5' RACE reads via MiXCR and lists one record per CDR3 protein. The sample lists roughly 800,000 distinct CDR3 sequences, 58% seen once, with roughly 20% in the top ten. Specimen: blood. The receptors were sampled from a young man in good health.

The rearrangement uses TRBV7-9 and TRBJ2-2; a possible D gene is TRBD2 (6 bases). CDR1 is SEHNR, CDR2 FQNEAQ, per germline (reference sequence). Trimming stripped 5 bases from V and 3 bases from J, with 22 bases between. This CDR3 is 18 amino acids long. This CDR3 is CASSPRGAGTLYTGELFF. Written as DNA, the CDR3 is TGTGCCAGCAGCCCGAGAGGTGCCGGGACTTTATACACCGGGGAGCTGTTTTTT. Full variable domain (remainder filled in from reference TRBV7-9 and TRBJ2-2): DTGVSQNPRHKITKRGQNVTFRCDPISEHNRLYWYRQTLGQGPEFLTYFQNEAQLEKSRLLSDRFSAERPKGSFSTLEIQRTEQGDSAMYLCASSPRGAGTLYTGELFFGEGSRLTVL.

This chain connects TRBV27 to TRBJ2-5; D is perhaps TRBD1 (6 bases). V lost 0 bases, J lost 2 bases, and 13 bases lay in between. The germline gives CDR1 MNHEY, CDR2 SMNVEV (reference sequence). The CDR3 is 16 amino acids. The CDR3 loop is CASSLSNPGQQETQYF. DNA of the CDR3: TGTGCCAGCAGTTTATCGAACCCCGGACAGCAAGAGACCCAGTACTTC.

This clonotype was seen a handful of times. The J gene is TRBJ2-7, the V gene TRBV7-9; TRBD2 matches at 12 bases. The CDR3 has 15 residues. CDR1 and CDR2 from the germline V gene are SEHNR and FQNEAQ (reference sequence). V dropped 4 bases and J dropped 5; count of bases not matched to a gene: 6. CDR3 amino acids: CASSSTSGSFNEQYF. CDR3 DNA sequence: TGTGCCAGCAGCTCGACTAGCGGGAGTTTTAACGAGCAGTACTTC.

CDR3 DNA: TGCGCCAGCAGCCCACCTCAGGACTCGGCAGATACGCAGTATTTT. Translating gives CASSPPQDSADTQYF. The chain has TRBV5-1 and TRBJ2-3, with D perhaps matching TRBD2 (5 bases). The CDR3 is 15 amino acids. Per germline, CDR1 SGHRS and CDR2 YFSETQ. The V gene lost 4 bases and the J gene lost 4 bases, with 16 bases spanning the gap.

This clonotype was recorded a few times. The chain couples TRBV20-1 to TRBJ2-7; no clear D. The CDR3 sequence is 15 residues long. The V end lost 3 bases, the J end lost 0 bases, and 15 bases lay between the germline ends. Germline values: CDR1 DFQATT, CDR2 SNEGSKA (reference sequence). The CDR3 region is CSASPPYGYSYEQYF. CDR3 DNA sequence: TGCAGTGCTAGCCCCCCGTACGGGTACTCCTACGAGCAGTACTTC.

The V call is TRBV7-9, the J call TRBJ2-1, with D unclear. This CDR3 is 13 amino acids long. The V and J ends lost 3 bases and 6 bases respectively, with 9 bases between them. The germline CDR1 and CDR2 sequences are SEHNR and FQNEAQ (reference sequence). The DNA for the CDR3 is TGTGCCAGCAGCTTCGGACCCATCAATGAGCAGTTCTTC. Translated: CASSFGPINEQFF.

The V and J genes are TRBV11-2 and TRBJ2-7, with D perhaps matching TRBD1 or TRBD2 (5 bases each). The CDR3 sequence is 15 residues long. V was pared by 8 bases and J by 0 bases, with 17 bases between. Per the germline V gene, CDR1 is SGHAT and CDR2 is FQNNGV. The CDR3 reads CASSGATGPSYEQYF. CDR3 bases: TGTGCCAGCTCCGGAGCGACGGGGCCCTCCTACGAGCAGTACTTC.

The sample holds a few counts of this clonotype. CDR3 sequence reads: CASSQDTQIHGYTF. The CDR3 DNA follows: TGTGCCAGCAGCCAAGATACACAGATACATGGCTACACCTTC. V and J are TRBV3-1 and TRBJ1-2; D is unresolved. The CDR3 has 14 residues. Germline loops: CDR1 LGHDT, CDR2 YNNKEL (reference sequence). The V end lost 0 bases, the J end lost 6 bases, and 11 bases lay between the germline ends.

In its sample, this clonotype was seen once. The CDR3 region has the DNA TGTGCCAGCAGCGAATATAGCGGGAGCCCCGACGAGCAGTACTTC. This codes for CASSEYSGSPDEQYF. The chain links TRBV3-1 to TRBJ2-7; 9 bases fit TRBD2. The CDR3 runs 15 residues. The junction had 10 bases not matched to a gene; V was cut back by 5 bases and J by 5 bases. CDR1 is LGHDT, CDR2 YNNKEL, per germline (reference sequence).

This clonotype was recorded only once. The CDR3 here is CASSLGTGWGKQFF. CDR3 in DNA: TGTGCCAGCAGTTTGGGGACAGGGTGGGGTAAGCAGTTCTTC. The chain couples TRBV28 to TRBJ2-1; the match to TRBD1 covers 9 bases. CDR3 length: 14 amino acids. V was pared by 3 bases and J by 11 bases, with 8 bases of the junction left unmatched. Germline V CDR1 and CDR2: MDHEN, SYDVKM.

The V gene is TRBV7-9, the J gene TRBJ1-1, with D perhaps TRBD1 (5 bases). The CDR3 extends over 13 amino acids. In germline, CDR1 is SEHNR, CDR2 FQNEAQ (reference sequence). Trimming took 8 bases from V and 1 from J, leaving 11 bases between them. As DNA, the CDR3 is TGTGCCAGCGCGAACGGGGCGAACACTGAAGCTTTCTTT. Residues: CASANGANTEAFF.

This clonotype was counted at least ten times. This CDR3 is CASSFGVQETQYF. The CDR3 nucleotides are TGTGCCAGCAGCTTTGGGGTCCAAGAGACCCAGTACTTC. The chain couples TRBV7-2 to TRBJ2-5; no definite D call. The CDR3 covers 13 residues. Trimming stripped 3 bases from V and 1 base from J, with 6 bases between. Germline assignment: CDR1 SGHTA and CDR2 FQGNSA. Complete variable domain (other parts from reference TRBV7-2 and TRBJ2-5): GAGVSQSPSNKVTEKGKDVELRCDPISGHTALYWYRQSLGQGLEFLIYFQGNSAPDKSGLPSDRFSAERTGGSVSTLTIQRTQQEDSAVYLCASSFGVQETQYFGPGTRLLVL.

The chain links TRBV20-1 to TRBJ2-1; possibly TRBD1 for D (6 bases). The CDR3 has 16 residues. V lost 3 bases, J lost 2 bases, and 17 bases lay in between. The germline V gene has CDR1 DFQATT and CDR2 SNEGSKA (reference sequence). The DNA for the CDR3 is TGCAGTGCTAGTCCCCCAGGGACAAGAACCTACAATGAGCAGTTCTTC. The encoded protein is CSASPPGTRTYNEQFF.

The chain uses TRBV6-6 and TRBJ2-7; 8 bases align to TRBD2. The end of the DNA is better explained by TRBJ2-5, so the J call may be wrong. Germline lookup yields CDR1 MNHNY and CDR2 SVGAGI (reference sequence). The CDR3 sequence is 14 residues long. CDR3 sequence reads: CASSLPGGVQTQYF. The DNA for the CDR3 is TGTGCCAGCAGTCTCCCCGGGGGGGTGCAGACCCAGTACTTC.